This T cell receptor (beta chain) was documented in a study of regulatory T cells in long-lasting Graves disease. Researchers made TCR beta libraries by using iRepertoire HTBI primers and running Arm-PCR on CDR3 regions. TCRdb re-analysed the multiplex PCR reads in MiXCR, keeping a single row per CDR3 protein. The table records under 700,000 distinct CDR3 sequences, 15% to 20% of them present only once. The time point here: newly diagnosed GD, antithyroid drugs for less than 3 months. With RNA extracted from PBMCs as input, the TCR library was made. As a group, patients came from one endocrinology department in Xi'an, China. As for this clonotype: Antigen unknown.

Points from the study as a whole: Graves' patients with persistent disease showed TCR diversity lower than patients newly diagnosed.

These data also featured in a second study, about T cells in Graves' hyperthyroidism and ophthalmopathy.

Specimen: peripheral blood mononuclear cells (PBMCs), collected at new diagnosis, from a patient treated with antithyroid drugs. This receptor was identified in a woman aged 35-65 years with Graves disease.

The CDR3 bases are TGTGCCAGTAGTATGCGGTCGGGGTTCGTGAACACTGAAGCTTTCTTT. This gives the protein CASSMRSGFVNTEAFF. The chain links TRBV19 to TRBJ1-1; D gene ambiguous. This CDR3 region has 16 residues. Looked up from germline, CDR1 is LNHDA and CDR2 is SQIVND (reference sequence). V dropped 3 bases and J dropped 0 bases, with 14 bases sitting between them.